This T cell receptor (beta chain) is drawn from a study of cytomegalovirus exposure and HLA in healthy donors. PCR primers comprised 60 Vbeta and 13 Jbeta primers. Only in-frame clones appear in the TCRdb table, and some are missing; sequencing was by immunoSEQ multiplex PCR. Among approximately 88,000 clones listed, about 80% were seen once. The CDR3 totals 13 residues. Trimming stripped 2 bases from V and 5 bases from J, with 7 bases between. Germline V gene data show CDR1 as SGHNT and CDR2 as YENEEA. The chain combines TRBV11-3 with TRBJ2-1; no firm D call. The sample taken for sequencing was PBMCs. The origin of this receptor is a man aged 25-45 years in good health and CMV-seropositive. The CDR3 coding sequence is TGTGCCAGCAGCTTAAATCAGAACAATGAGCAGTTCTTC. It translates to CASSLNQNNEQFF.